The subject of this entry is one T cell receptor (beta chain). The antigen remains unidentified. The data originate from a study of T cells in Graves' hyperthyroidism and ophthalmopathy. Amplified regions were TCR beta CDR3 sequences from RNA transcripts. The HTBI primer set was used in a first-round RT-PCR of the TCR CDR3. MiXCR, applied by TCRdb to the multiplex PCR reads, yields one record per CDR3 protein. The sample consists of under 400,000 distinct CDR3 sequences, 16% of them appearing once. This CDR3 is built from 17 residues. The germline V gene encodes CDR1 MGHRA and CDR2 YSYEKL. The V gene lost 0 bases and the J gene lost 5 bases, with 17 bases spanning the gap. Whole-study results and caveats: A 13 V-J signature model discriminated ophthalmopathy versus stable hyperthyroidism. Most expanded thyroid clonotypes above 0.001 recurred in blood.

The source of the PBMCs was less than 12 ml of fresh peripheral blood. V gene TRBV4-1 combines with J gene TRBJ2-1, with a possible D match to TRBD2 (6 bases). This receptor was taken from a young man with Graves' hyperthyroidism. The sequenced material came from blood. The CDR3 nucleotides read TGCGCCAGCAGCCAAGATTTGGTCGGGAGAGGGGACAATGAGCAGTTCTTC. Translating it yields CASSQDLVGRGDNEQFF.